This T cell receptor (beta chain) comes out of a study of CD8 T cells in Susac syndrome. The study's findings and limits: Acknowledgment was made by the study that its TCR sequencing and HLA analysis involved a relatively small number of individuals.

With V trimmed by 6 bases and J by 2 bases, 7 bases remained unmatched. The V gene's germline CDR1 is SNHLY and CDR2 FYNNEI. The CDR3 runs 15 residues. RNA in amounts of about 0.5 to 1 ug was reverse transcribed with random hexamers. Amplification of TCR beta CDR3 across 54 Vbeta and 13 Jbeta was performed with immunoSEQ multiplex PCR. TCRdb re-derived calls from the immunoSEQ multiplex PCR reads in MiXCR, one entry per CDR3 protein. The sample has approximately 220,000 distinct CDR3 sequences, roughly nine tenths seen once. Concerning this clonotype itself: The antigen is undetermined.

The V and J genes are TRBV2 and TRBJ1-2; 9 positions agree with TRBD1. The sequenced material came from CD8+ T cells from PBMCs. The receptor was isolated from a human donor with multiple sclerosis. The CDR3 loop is CASRPGQGKNYGYTF. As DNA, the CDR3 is TGTGCCAGCAGACCGGGACAGGGCAAGAACTATGGCTACACCTTC.